The text below deals with one T cell receptor (beta chain). Its cognate antigen is unknown. The entry originates in a study of cytotoxic CD8 clonotypes in ibrutinib-treated CLL. Whole-study context: 11 relapsed/refractory, approximately 15 treatment-naive; around 18 IGHV unmutated. Study results and limitations: Public clonotypes, rarely seen, contracted or held steady on treatment. Clonality showed a rise at ibrutinib response that reversed toward baseline at progression.

Germline assignment: CDR1 SGHNT and CDR2 YENEEA. The V end was cut by 0 bases, the J end by 3 bases, with 8 bases between. This CDR3 is built from 15 residues. The assay was immunoSEQ multiplex PCR, and TCRdb's table has in-frame clones only and misses some. The sample carries fewer than 100,000 clones, more than 70% recorded once. Sequenced here: PBMCs, sampled before ibrutinib treatment. This rearrangement joins TRBV11-3 to TRBJ1-4; D gene ambiguous. This receptor was obtained from a human donor with chronic lymphocytic leukemia. DNA for the CDR3: TGTGCCAGCAGCTTAGAAAGTGCTTCTAATGAAAAACTGTTTTTT. Its translation is CASSLESASNEKLFF.